The entry that follows covers one TCR beta chain sequence. There are a few counts of this clonotype. Its antigen remains undetermined. No per-base quality is available; no much larger clone lies one base away. The approximately 39 donors, aged 6 to 90 years, were systemically healthy Caucasian individuals from Russia. Each donor gave about 9.7 milliliters of peripheral blood, drawn into EDTA-treated Vacutainer tubes. Ficoll-Paque density-gradient centrifugation was used to isolate PBMCs, with at least 6.5 million per sample. Trizol reagent was used to extract total RNA from PBMCs, with at least 5.5 micrograms per sample. For every donor, flow cytometry on a PBMC aliquot measured the percentage of naive CD45RAhigh/CD27high T cells. V gives up 3 bases and J gives up 8 bases, and the segment between their germline ends measures 10 bases. There are 12 amino acids in the CDR3, from cysteine to phenylalanine inclusive. Only the CDR3 region is kept as DNA, spanning 36 bases read in frame from base 1. The germline V gene encodes CDR1 DFQATT and CDR2 SNEGSKA (reference sequence).

The library was generated by 5' RACE. For sequencing, an Illumina HiSeq 2500 was employed. A second PCR of 7 to 11 cycles was run with a J-beta primer mix and a sample-barcoded 5' primer. A unique molecular identifier was introduced onto each TCR beta cDNA molecule by a template-switch 5' adaptor carrying 12 random nucleotides. Each sample yielded at least 2.5 million CDR3-containing paired-end reads. First-strand cDNA was synthesized from all RNA with the Mint cDNA synthesis kit, primed by a TRBC-specific oligonucleotide. All cDNA was treated with uracil-DNA glycosylase and then went through a first 18-cycle PCR with the universal primers M1SS and BC2_uni_R. Processing in the source paper ran as follows. Each sample was normalized by randomly selecting 1 million high-quality reads, each carrying a distinct molecular identifier. Reads with shared molecular identifiers were discarded instead of being binned into consensus sequences. MiTCR, set to a Q25 quality threshold and the strictest error-elimination algorithm, was used for CDR3 identification, clonotype clustering and error correction. Lower-bound total TCR beta diversity was estimated with a nonparametric unseen species model using Euler transformation. Through fastp at Q25 and MiXCR, TCRdb rebuilt clones from the public reads, retaining in-frame beta chains. Each entry is one CDR3 protein sequence, shown with its most common DNA and genes. The V and J calls were determined by TCRdb, not by the authors. Here the sample has around 1,700,000 distinct CDR3 sequences; roughly 28% occur a single time. The top ten clones comprise 6.5% to 8.5% of the sample.

This entry comes from a study of blood T cells in healthy people across ages (dated by TCRdb to 2015 to 2017). Some background on the complete study: In model experiments, template switching captured roughly one uniquely barcoded TCR beta cDNA molecule for every two T cells. To track age-related changes in TCR beta repertoire diversity, the study relied on deep sequencing normalized with unique cDNA molecular identifiers. The donors were split into four age groups: young (average about 15 years), middle-aged (39), aged (more than 60) and long-lived (roughly 86). To avoid experimental bias, donors of different ages were spread randomly across the sequencing lanes. The study analyzed two additional independent replicas of 1 million unique cDNA reads from the same blood draw for two donors, one aged 18 to 30 and one aged 80 or older.

What the authors observed across the whole study: The CMV infection status of donors was not known, potentially confounding age-related changes in expanded clonotypes. Bulk unsorted PBMC profiling prevented conclusive comparison of naive and antigen-experienced compartments. The percentage of naive T cells measured by flow cytometry correlated strongly with observed TCR beta diversity. As age increased, observed TCR beta diversity per million T cells dropped in a roughly linear way, and a significant reduction was already evident by age about 36. Compared with the aged group, the long-lived group had more naive CD4+ T cells, fewer expanded clones and increased TCR diversity, a pattern suggesting age selection. Estimates of total diversity from one million sequenced T cells were regarded as lower bounds and underestimates.

The sample consisted of blood. The source is a woman aged 30 to 39 in good health. Recombination joined TRBV20-1 with TRBJ1-4; TRBD1 is possibly the D segment (5 matching bases). CDR3 region: CSASLQGEKLFF. The DNA sequence is as follows: TGCAGTGCTAGCCTGCAGGGAGAAAAACTGTTTTTT.